These T cell receptor beta chains were read from a single sample in a study of CD8 T cells in ankylosing spondylitis. TCRdb called the 5' RACE reads again in MiXCR, with one record for every CDR3 protein. Among about 150,000 distinct CDR3 sequences listed, under 35% were seen once. Sequencing input: synovial fluid, either unsorted or a sorted T cell fraction (not recorded which). Source of these receptors: a male donor with ankylosing spondylitis. Both conserved end residues are part of each CDR3. A D gene is named only where the DNA matches it firmly. Rows give clone size only sometimes, using once, few, many, or a class for an expanded clone.

D	size	length	V	J	DNA	CDR3
TRBD1	few	14	TRBV4-2	TRBJ2-7	TGTGCCAGCAGCCCCAGACAGGGGGCCTACGAGCAGTACTTC	CASSPRQGAYEQYF
NA	few	15	TRBV10-3	TRBJ2-5	TGTGCCATCAGTGAAGGGGGAAAAGGGCCAGAGACCCAGTACTTC	CAISEGGKGPETQYF
TRBD2	few	15	TRBV20-1	TRBJ2-2	TGCAGTGCTAGACTAGCGGGGGAGAACACCGGGGAGCTGTTTTTT	CSARLAGENTGELFF
NA	NA	14	TRBV5-6	TRBJ2-3	TGTGCCAGCAGCCCAACCCTCCCCACAGATACGCAGTATTTT	CASSPTLPTDTQYF
TRBD2	NA	17	TRBV5-5	TRBJ2-2	TGTGCCAGCAGCCAGACCTCCGGGACTAAGAACACCGGGGAGCTGTTTTTT	CASSQTSGTKNTGELFF
TRBD1	NA	13	TRBV13	TRBJ1-1	TGTGCCAGAAGCTTCTACAGGGGCACTGAAGCTTTCTTT	CARSFYRGTEAFF
TRBD2	few	14	TRBV20-1	TRBJ2-5	TGCAGTGCAGGAGCGGGAGCCCGGAAAGAGACCCAGTACTTC	CSAGAGARKETQYF
NA	once	14	TRBV20-1	TRBJ1-5	TGCAGTGCTACCGACGGGGTGAGCAATCAGCCCCAGCATTTT	CSATDGVSNQPQHF
NA	NA	13	TRBV9	TRBJ2-3	TGTGCCAGCAGCTTGGGGTCCGACGATACGCAGTATTTT	CASSLGSDDTQYF
TRBD1	NA	14	TRBV20-1	TRBJ1-6	TGCAGTGCTAGAACAGGGGATTTCCGTTCACCCCTCCACTTT	CSARTGDFRSPLHF
NA	NA	14	TRBV6-1	TRBJ2-6	TGTGCCAGCAGTATGACAGTTGGGGCCAACGTCCTGACTTTC	CASSMTVGANVLTF
TRBD2	few	16	TRBV24-1	TRBJ2-1	TGTGCCACCAGTGACTCGTTAGCGGGAGAAGACAATGAGCAGTTCTTC	CATSDSLAGEDNEQFF
NA	few	10	TRBV29-1	TRBJ1-2	TGCAGCGTTTATGACTATGGCTACACCTTC	CSVYDYGYTF
TRBD2	many	15	TRBV5-1	TRBJ2-5	TGCGCCAGCAGCTCCACTAGCGGGGGAGATGCGACCCAGTACTTC	CASSSTSGGDATQYF
NA	NA	12	TRBV7-9	TRBJ1-1	TGTGCCAGCAGCTTGAAGAACACTGAAGCTTTCTTT	CASSLKNTEAFF
NA	NA	14	TRBV25-1	TRBJ1-6	TGTGCCAGCAGTGATTTCAGGGCGGATTCACCCCTCCACTTT	CASSDFRADSPLHF
NA	NA	14	TRBV6-2/TRBV6-3	TRBJ2-3	TGTGCCAGCAGTCGTACCCCTGGGCCAGATACGCAGTATTTT	CASSRTPGPDTQYF
NA	NA	12	TRBV15	TRBJ2-5	TGTGCCACCAGAGTGGCAGGCGAGACCCAGTACTTC	CATRVAGETQYF
TRBD2	NA	15	TRBV5-6	TRBJ2-2	TGTGCCAGCAGCGTATGGGGACTAGCGACTGGGGAGCTGTTTTTT	CASSVWGLATGELFF
NA	few	13	TRBV5-6	TRBJ2-3	TGTGCCAGCAGCTTGGAGAGGGCTTTGACTAGTTTTTTT	CASSLERALTSFF
NA	medium-sized	14	TRBV20-1	TRBJ1-1	TGCAGTGCTAGAGGGGGGGTTATGAACACTGAAGCTTTCTTT	CSARGGVMNTEAFF
NA	few	11	TRBV6-1	TRBJ1-4	TGTGCCAGCAGTGAAGAGGGGGACAACCTTTTT	CASSEEGDNLF
NA	few	16	TRBV15	TRBJ2-1	TGTGCCACCAGCAGAGATTTACAGGGAACCTACAATGAGCAGTTCTTC	CATSRDLQGTYNEQFF
NA	few	14	TRBV7-9	TRBJ2-7	TGTGCCAGCAGCCCAGGAGGGAACTCCTACGAGCAGTACTTC	CASSPGGNSYEQYF
TRBD2	many	15	TRBV20-1	TRBJ2-2	TGCAGTGTCGGGGGACTAGCGGGGGGCACCGGGGAGCTGTTTTTT	CSVGGLAGGTGELFF
NA	few	14	TRBV29-1	TRBJ1-1	TGCAGCGTTGATCACGGGGGCATGAACACTGAAGCTTTCTTT	CSVDHGGMNTEAFF
TRBD2	NA	16	TRBV11-2	TRBJ2-1	TGTGCCAGCAGCTTACTAGCGGGGTCGTCCTACAATGAGCAGTTCTTC	CASSLLAGSSYNEQFF
TRBD2	many	16	TRBV5-1	TRBJ2-1	TGCGCCAGCAGCTCCCTAGCGGGGGGGCAAGACAATGAGCAGTTCTTC	CASSSLAGGQDNEQFF
TRBD2	many	16	TRBV3-1	TRBJ2-1	TGTGCCAGCAGCCATCAAAGGACTAGCGGGGTTAATGAGCAGTTCTTC	CASSHQRTSGVNEQFF
NA	NA	15	TRBV18	TRBJ1-2	TGTGCCAGCTCACCACCGGAAGTGGCCAGTTATGGCTACACCTTC	CASSPPEVASYGYTF
NA	few	12	TRBV4-2	TRBJ2-1	TGTGCCAGCAGCCAAAGGCCCTATGAGCAGTTCTTC	CASSQRPYEQFF
NA	few	13	TRBV29-1	TRBJ2-7	TGCAGCGTTGATGTGGGAGCGCTCGACGAGCAGTACTTC	CSVDVGALDEQYF
NA	many	11	TRBV5-6	TRBJ2-7	TGTGCCAGCAGCCAGGGGGGGGGCCAGTACTTC	CASSQGGGQYF
TRBD2	many	14	TRBV28	TRBJ2-7	TGTGCCAGCAGTTTCTTAGCGGGAGGGCCCGAGCAGTACTTC	CASSFLAGGPEQYF
TRBD2	NA	13	TRBV7-2	TRBJ2-5	TGTGCCAGCAGCTCGACGGGGGGGGCGACCCAGTACTTC	CASSSTGGATQYF
NA	NA	12	TRBV7-2	TRBJ1-2	TGTGCCAGCAGCTTTGTCAGGAGCGGCTACACCTTC	CASSFVRSGYTF
TRBD1	NA	18	TRBV5-1	TRBJ1-2	TGCGCCAGCAGCTTGGCCCTAGGACAGGGGGTAGGTGGCTATGGCTACACCTTC	CASSLALGQGVGGYGYTF
TRBD2	NA	16	TRBV2	TRBJ2-1	TGTGCCAGCAGTCGGGAAGGACTAGCGGGGGTAAATGAGCAGTTCTTC	CASSREGLAGVNEQFF
TRBD2	NA	17	TRBV7-2	TRBJ2-1	TGTGCCAGCAGCTTGACCCCTCGTGCTAGCGGTTACAATGAGCAGTTCTTC	CASSLTPRASGYNEQFF
TRBD2	NA	15	TRBV7-8	TRBJ2-1	TGTGCCAGCAGTTACGGGACTAGCGGGGGCAATGAGCAGTTCTTC	CASSYGTSGGNEQFF
NA	few	13	TRBV14	TRBJ1-2	TGTGCCAGCAGCCAAGGGGGTATCTATGGCTACACCTTC	CASSQGGIYGYTF